This T cell receptor (beta chain) came from a study of blood T cell repertoires in COVID-19 (dated by TCRdb to about 2020). For the wider study: Samples covering the acute and convalescent phases of COVID-19 were provided by collaborators in the United States, Italy and Spain. The material from the prospective study consisted of cDNA or gDNA derived from T cells, B-cell-depleted T cells, or PBMCs. The repertoires were made available in a free public database intended to serve as a resource for research on the immune response to SARS-CoV-2. Samples were obtained from the ongoing ImmuneRACE study (first 160 participants) and from approximately 1,200 subjects provided by 6 global collaborators. HLA class I and class II types, where available, came from metadata supplied by the sample provider rather than from assay-based typing. Nearly every sample came with metadata listing a de-identified subject ID, COVID-19 status, age in years and sex. The dataset comprised deeply sampled blood TCRbeta repertoires from subjects exposed to, actively infected with, or recovered from COVID-19. Broad study findings and their caveats: The amount of clinical and demographic metadata varied by source and participant and was provided uncurated.

CDR1 and CDR2 were assigned from the germline V gene as KGHSH and LQKENI. The CDR3 runs 14 residues from the cysteine to the phenylalanine. The DNA shown is the 42-base CDR3, in frame from base 1. V ends up 0 bases short and J 6 bases short, with an unmatched junction base count of 3. The immunoSEQ Assay, a bias-controlled multiplex PCR, was used to amplify TCRbeta CDR3 regions from genomic DNA. The authors' analysis ran thus. The number of nucleated cells in each sample was estimated from the amplification of reference gene primers within the assay. To quantify the absolute abundance of each unique TCRbeta CDR3 rearrangement, sequence reads were collapsed and filtered. For each sample, productive Simpson clonality was calculated as the square root of Simpson's diversity index over productive rearrangements. As stored in TCRdb, this immuneACCESS dataset retains in-frame rearrangements with V and J assigned. A fraction of the clones does not appear; measured against another copy, unresolved V genes explain less than half of the discrepancy, and the remainder lacks a known reason. V and J calls plus clone size are reproduced from that table; the DNA served to infer D and trimming. Present in this sample are over 200,000 clones, almost 90% of which were seen just once. The biggest ten clones account for around 2.9% of the sample.

The collaborating institutions used their own protocols to collect whole blood in K2EDTA tubes. Collaborator samples were shipped for TCRbeta analysis as frozen whole blood, isolated PBMCs, or DNA extracted from either sample type. Concerning this clone itself: There is no known antigen for this receptor. One base away there is no much larger clone; base qualities are not given.

The rearranged segments are TRBV18 and TRBJ1-2, and TRBD1 matches 8 of the central bases. Sequenced sample: peripheral blood. The sequence was obtained from a woman aged 55-75 years with acute or convalescent COVID-19. The sequenced DNA is TGTGCCAGCTCACCACCGACAGGGGAGCATGGCTACACCTTC. Translated, this gives CASSPPTGEHGYTF.